This T cell receptor beta chain derives from a study of metastatic and nonmetastatic thyroid tumors. Whole-study results and caveats: Across blood and tumor, TCR beta diversity in malignant thyroid tumors was reportedly significantly higher than in benign nodules.

Until they underwent thyroid surgery, no patient had received any treatment. In its sample, this clone was seen many times. No antigen is known for it. V was cut by 7 bases and J by 5 bases, with 13 bases left in between. The CDR3 runs to 12 residues. CDR1 is SGHRS, CDR2 YFSETQ, per germline. TCRdb reprocessed the PCR reads via MiXCR. The sample carries around 18,000 clones, over 20% recorded once. The J gene is TRBJ2-7, the V gene TRBV5-1; D is uncertain. This receptor was identified in a female donor with papillary thyroid cancer or a benign thyroid nodule (not recorded which). Some clones in this sample may be carry-over from other donors' samples. The sequencing sample was made of tumor tissue. The CDR3 nucleotides are TGCGCCAGCGGGTCTCAGAGAGACGAGCAGTACTTC. Translation gives CASGSQRDEQYF.